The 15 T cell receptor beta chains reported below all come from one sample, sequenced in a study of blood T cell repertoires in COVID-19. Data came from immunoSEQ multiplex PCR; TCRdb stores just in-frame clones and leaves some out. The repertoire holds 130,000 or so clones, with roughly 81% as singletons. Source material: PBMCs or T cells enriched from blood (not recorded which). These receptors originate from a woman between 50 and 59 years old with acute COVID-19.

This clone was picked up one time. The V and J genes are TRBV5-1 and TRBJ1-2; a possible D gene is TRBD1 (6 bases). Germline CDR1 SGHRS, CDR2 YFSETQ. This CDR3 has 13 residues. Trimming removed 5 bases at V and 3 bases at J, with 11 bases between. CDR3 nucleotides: TGCGCCAGCAGTCGGGACACCGACTATGGCTACACCTTC. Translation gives CASSRDTDYGYTF.

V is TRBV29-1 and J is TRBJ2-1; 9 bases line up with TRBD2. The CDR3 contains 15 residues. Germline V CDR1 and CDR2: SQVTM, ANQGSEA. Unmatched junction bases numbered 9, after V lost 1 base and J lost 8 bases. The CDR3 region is CSVEGGGGRAYEQFF. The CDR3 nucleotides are TGCAGCGTTGAAGGGGGTGGCGGGAGGGCATATGAGCAGTTCTTC.

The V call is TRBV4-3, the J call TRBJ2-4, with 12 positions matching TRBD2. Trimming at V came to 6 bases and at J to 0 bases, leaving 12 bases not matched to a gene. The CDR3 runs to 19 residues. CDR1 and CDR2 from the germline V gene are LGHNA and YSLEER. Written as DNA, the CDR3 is TGCGCCAGCAGTCCTCGGACTAGCGGGAACCTTATAGCCAAAAACATTCAGTACTTC. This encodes CASSPRTSGNLIAKNIQYF.

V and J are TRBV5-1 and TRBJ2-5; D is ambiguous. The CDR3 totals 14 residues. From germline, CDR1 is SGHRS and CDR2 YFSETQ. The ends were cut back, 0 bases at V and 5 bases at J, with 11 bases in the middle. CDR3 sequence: CASSLGAATETQYF. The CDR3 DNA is TGCGCCAGCAGCTTGGGGGCAGCCACGGAGACCCAGTACTTC.

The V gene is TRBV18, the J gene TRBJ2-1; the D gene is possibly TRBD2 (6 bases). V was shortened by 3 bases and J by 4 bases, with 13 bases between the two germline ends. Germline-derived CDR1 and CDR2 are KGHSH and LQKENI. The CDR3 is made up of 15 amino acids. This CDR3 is CASSPTSGQYNEQFF. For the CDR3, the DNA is TGTGCCAGCTCACCTACAAGCGGGCAATACAATGAGCAGTTCTTC.

CDR3 sequence (DNA): TGTGCCAGTAGAGCCTCGGGGAAAGTCGGCTATGGCTACACCTTC. This codes for CASRASGKVGYGYTF. The chain is built from TRBV19 and TRBJ1-2; no reliable D call. V was pared by 6 bases and J by 4 bases, with 18 bases between. This CDR3 comprises 15 residues. CDR1 LNHDA and CDR2 SQIVND come from the germline V gene (reference sequence).

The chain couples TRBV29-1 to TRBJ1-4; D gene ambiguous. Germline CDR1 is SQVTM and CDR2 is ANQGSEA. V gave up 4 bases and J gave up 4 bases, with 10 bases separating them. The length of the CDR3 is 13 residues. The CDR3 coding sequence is TGCAGCGTTGGCGGTCTGAGTAATGAAAAACTGTTTTTT. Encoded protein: CSVGGLSNEKLFF.

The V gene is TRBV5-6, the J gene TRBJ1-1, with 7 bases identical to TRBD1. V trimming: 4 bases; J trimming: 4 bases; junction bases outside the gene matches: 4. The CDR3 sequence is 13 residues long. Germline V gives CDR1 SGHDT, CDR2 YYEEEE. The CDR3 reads CASSPTGSTEAFF. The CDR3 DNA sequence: TGTGCCAGCAGCCCGACAGGGAGCACTGAAGCTTTCTTT.

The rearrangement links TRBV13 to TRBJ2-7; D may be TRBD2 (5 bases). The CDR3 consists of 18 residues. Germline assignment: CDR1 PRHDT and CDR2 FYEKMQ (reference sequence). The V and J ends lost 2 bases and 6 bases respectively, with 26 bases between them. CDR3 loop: CASSLMHPGVGMFSEQYF. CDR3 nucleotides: TGTGCCAGCAGCTTAATGCATCCCGGGGTTGGGATGTTTTCCGAGCAGTACTTC.

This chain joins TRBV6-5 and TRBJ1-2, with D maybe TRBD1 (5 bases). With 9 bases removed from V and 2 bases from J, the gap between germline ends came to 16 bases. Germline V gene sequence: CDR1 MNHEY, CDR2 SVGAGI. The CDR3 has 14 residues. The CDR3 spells CASAPGDGNYGYTF. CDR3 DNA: TGTGCCAGTGCACCGGGGGACGGAAACTATGGCTACACCTTC.

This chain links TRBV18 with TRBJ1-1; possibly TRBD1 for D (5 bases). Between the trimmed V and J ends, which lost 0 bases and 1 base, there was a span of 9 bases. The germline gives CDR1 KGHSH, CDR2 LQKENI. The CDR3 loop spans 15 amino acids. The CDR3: CASSPPSGGNTEAFF. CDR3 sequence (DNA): TGTGCCAGCTCACCACCGTCGGGGGGGAACACTGAAGCTTTCTTT.

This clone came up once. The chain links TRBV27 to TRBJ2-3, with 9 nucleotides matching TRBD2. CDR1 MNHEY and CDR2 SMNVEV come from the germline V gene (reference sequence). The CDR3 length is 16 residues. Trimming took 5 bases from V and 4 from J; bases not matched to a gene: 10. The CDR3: CASSREREVDADTQYF. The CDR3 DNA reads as TGTGCCAGCAGTCGCGAGCGGGAGGTGGATGCAGATACGCAGTATTTT.

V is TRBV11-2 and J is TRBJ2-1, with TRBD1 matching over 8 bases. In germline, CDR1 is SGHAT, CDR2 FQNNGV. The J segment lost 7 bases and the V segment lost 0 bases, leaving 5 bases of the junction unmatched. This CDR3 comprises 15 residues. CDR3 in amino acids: CASSLDRGPPNEQFF. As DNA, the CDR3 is TGTGCCAGCAGCTTAGACAGGGGGCCCCCGAATGAGCAGTTCTTC.

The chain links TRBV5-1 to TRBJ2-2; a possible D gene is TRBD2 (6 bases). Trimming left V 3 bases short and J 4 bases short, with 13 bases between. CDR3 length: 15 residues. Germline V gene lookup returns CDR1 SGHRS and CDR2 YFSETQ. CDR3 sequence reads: CASSSGLFITGELFF. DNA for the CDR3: TGCGCCAGCAGCTCGGGACTTTTTATCACCGGGGAGCTGTTTTTT.

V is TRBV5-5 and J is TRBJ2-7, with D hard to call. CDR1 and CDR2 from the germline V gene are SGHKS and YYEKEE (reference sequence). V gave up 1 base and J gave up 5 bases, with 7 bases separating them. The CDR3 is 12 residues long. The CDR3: CASSLRGDEQYF. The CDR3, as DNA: TGTGCCAGCAGCTTGCGAGGAGACGAGCAGTACTTC.